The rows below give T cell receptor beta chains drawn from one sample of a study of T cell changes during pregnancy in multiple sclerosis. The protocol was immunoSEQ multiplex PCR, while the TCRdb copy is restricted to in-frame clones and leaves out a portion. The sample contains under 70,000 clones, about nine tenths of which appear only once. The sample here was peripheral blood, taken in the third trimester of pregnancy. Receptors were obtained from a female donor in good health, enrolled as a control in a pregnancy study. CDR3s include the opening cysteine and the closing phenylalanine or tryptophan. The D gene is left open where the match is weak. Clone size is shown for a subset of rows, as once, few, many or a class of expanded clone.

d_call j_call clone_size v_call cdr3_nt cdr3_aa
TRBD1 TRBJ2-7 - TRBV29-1 TGCAGCACCGAGAAAGCCGGGACAGGCCACTACGAGCAGTACTTC CSTEKAGTGHYEQYF
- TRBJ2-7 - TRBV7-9 TGTGCCAGCAGCATCGGAGGGGGGGCATCCGAGCAGTACTTC CASSIGGGASEQYF
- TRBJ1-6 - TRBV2 TGTGCCGGGGAGAATTCACCCCTCCACTTT CAGENSPLHF
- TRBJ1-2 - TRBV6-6 TGTGCCAGCAGTTCCCCGGGGAACTATGGCTACACCTTC CASSSPGNYGYTF
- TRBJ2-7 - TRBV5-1 TGCGCCAGCAGCTGGGGAGGGGGGGGAAAAGAGCAGTACTTC CASSWGGGGKEQYF
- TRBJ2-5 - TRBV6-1 TGTGCCAGCAGTTTCCGGGACTTGGAAGAGACCCAGTACTTC CASSFRDLEETQYF
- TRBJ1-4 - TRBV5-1 TGCGCCAGCAGCCAGGGACAAGATAATGAAAAACTGTTTTTT CASSQGQDNEKLFF
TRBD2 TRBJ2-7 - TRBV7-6 TGTGCCAGCAGCCTGGGGAGGGAGGCTTCCTACGAGCAGTACTTC CASSLGREASYEQYF
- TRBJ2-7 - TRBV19 TGTGCCAGTAGTATAGCGGGGGAGCCCTCCTACGAGCAGTACTTC CASSIAGEPSYEQYF
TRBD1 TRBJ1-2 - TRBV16 TGTGCCAGCCTATTGACAGGGTACGGCTACACCTTC CASLLTGYGYTF
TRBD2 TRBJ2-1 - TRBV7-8 TGTGCCAGCATTAATGGGGGACTAGAGACTGAGCAGTTCTTC CASINGGLETEQFF
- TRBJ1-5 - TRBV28 TGTGCCAGCAGCCTCCGGGACATACTTAAACCTTCCAATCAGCCCCAGCATTTT CASSLRDILKPSNQPQHF
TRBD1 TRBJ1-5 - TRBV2 TGTGCCACGACCAGGGGGGAGTCCAGCAATCAGCCCCAGCATTTT CATTRGESSNQPQHF
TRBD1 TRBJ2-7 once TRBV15 TGTGCCACCAGCAGAGCAGTTGGACAGGGGTCTTTTTACGAGCAGTACTTC CATSRAVGQGSFYEQYF
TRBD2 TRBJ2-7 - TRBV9 TGTGCCAGCAGCGTAGGGATAGCGGGAACCTACGAGCAGTACTTC CASSVGIAGTYEQYF
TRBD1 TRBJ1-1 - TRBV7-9 TGTGCCAGCAGCGGGACAGGGGGCACTGAAGCTTTCTTT CASSGTGGTEAFF
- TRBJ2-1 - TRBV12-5 TGTGCTAGTGCCTCCCCGGGGAGCCACAATGAGCAGTTCTTC CASASPGSHNEQFF
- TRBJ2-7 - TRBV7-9 TGTGCCAGCAGCCATCGGGGCGAGCAGTACTTC CASSHRGEQYF
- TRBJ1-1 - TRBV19 TGTGCCAGTAAGGCGGTCACTGAAGCTTTCTTT CASKAVTEAFF
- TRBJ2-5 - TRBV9 TGTGCCAGCAGCTTGATCCCTGGGGCTGAGACCCAGTACTTC CASSLIPGAETQYF
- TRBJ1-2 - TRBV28 TGTGCCAGCAGTTTATTAACAGCTCCATATGGCTACACCTTC CASSLLTAPYGYTF
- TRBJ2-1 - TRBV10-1 TGCGCTGGGGGGGCGGGATTATGCTACAATGAGCAGTTCTTC CAGGAGLCYNEQFF